One sample yielded the 21 T cell receptor beta chains listed below, sequenced in a study of blood T cell repertoires in COVID-19. Profiling relied on immunoSEQ multiplex PCR, and the TCRdb table lists in-frame clones only, not all of them. Counted here are around 140,000 clones, over 70% occurring once; the ten biggest clones make up 3.5%. Sequencing used peripheral blood. The receptors were sampled from a man aged 70 or older who had recovered from COVID-19.

The rearrangement uses TRBV10-2 and TRBJ2-7; 7 positions agree with TRBD2. The germline V gene has CDR1 WSHSY and CDR2 SAAADI. Germline trimming cut 2 bases from V and 0 bases from J; bases unmatched to any gene: 7. The CDR3 is 16 amino acids. The CDR3 here is CASSELKRDHSYEQYF. The CDR3 nucleotides are TGCGCCAGCAGTGAGCTAAAGCGGGATCACTCCTACGAGCAGTACTTC.

A few counts support this clone. J is TRBJ1-4 and V is TRBV19, with a tentative D call TRBD1 (5 bases). With 5 bases removed from V and 7 bases from J, the gap between germline ends came to 17 bases. Germline CDR1 LNHDA, CDR2 SQIVND (reference sequence). CDR3 length equals 15 residues. In DNA, the CDR3 is TGTGCCAGTAGTGGAACAGGCTCCTTGGGTGAAAAACTGTTTTTT. Translating it yields CASSGTGSLGEKLFF.

This clone was picked up a small number of times. This chain links TRBV5-1 with TRBJ2-7; 7 bases are a match to TRBD2. CDR1 is SGHRS and CDR2 is YFSETQ in the germline V gene. V shed 3 bases and J 1 base; nucleotides not matched to a gene: 4. CDR3 length: 14 amino acids. CDR3: CASSSGLGSYEQYF. The CDR3 DNA follows: TGCGCCAGCAGCTCCGGACTAGGGTCCTACGAGCAGTACTTC.

The genes are TRBV5-1 and TRBJ2-4; TRBD1 matches 10 bases. Germline loops: CDR1 SGHRS, CDR2 YFSETQ. The CDR3 runs to 16 residues. J was trimmed by 2 bases and V by 0 bases; bases with no gene match: 2. CDR3 sequence: CASSLGQGAPKNIQYF. For the CDR3, the DNA is TGCGCCAGCAGCTTGGGACAGGGGGCTCCCAAAAACATTCAGTACTTC.

The chain has TRBV29-1 and TRBJ1-2; the match to TRBD1 covers 7 bases. The germline V gene has CDR1 SQVTM and CDR2 ANQGSEA. The CDR3 consists of 13 residues. Unmatched junction bases numbered 9, after V lost 7 bases and J lost 4 bases. CDR3 sequence reads: CSAHRQGVYGYTF. CDR3 nucleotide sequence: TGCAGCGCCCACCGACAGGGCGTCTATGGCTACACCTTC. Full variable domain (outside the CDR3, taken from reference TRBV29-1 and TRBJ1-2): SAVISQKPSRDICQRGTSLTIQCQVDSQVTMMFWYRQQPGQSLTLIATANQGSEATYESGFVIDKFPISRPNLTFSTLTVSNMSPEDSSIYLCSAHRQGVYGYTFGSGTRLTVV.

J is TRBJ2-4 and V is TRBV7-8; tentatively, D is TRBD2 (6 bases). The V and J ends lost 0 bases and 0 bases respectively, with 12 bases between them. The CDR3 length is 17 residues. Germline values: CDR1 SGHVS, CDR2 FQNEAQ. In DNA, the CDR3 is TGTGCCAGCAGCTTAGCGGGGGGTTCATTAGCCAAAAACATTCAGTACTTC. This encodes CASSLAGGSLAKNIQYF. Together with reference TRBV7-8 and TRBJ2-4, the CDR3 gives the full variable domain: GAGVSQSPRYKVAKRGQDVALRCDPISGHVSLFWYQQALGQGPEFLTYFQNEAQLDKSGLPSDRFFAERPEGSVSTLKIQRTQQEDSAVYLCASSLAGGSLAKNIQYFGAGTRLSVL.

The rearrangement links TRBV27 to TRBJ2-7; 13 bases are a match to TRBD2. Germline trimming cut 5 bases from V and 5 bases from J; bases unmatched to any gene: 6. From germline, CDR1 is MNHEY and CDR2 SMNVEV (reference sequence). The CDR3 spans 15 residues. The CDR3, as DNA: TGTGCCAGCAGTCATACTAGCGGGAGGGCCAACGAGCAGTACTTC. Encoded protein: CASSHTSGRANEQYF.

The chain employs TRBV19 and TRBJ2-7; TRBD2 matches at 9 bases. The CDR3 covers 15 residues. The germline V gene encodes CDR1 LNHDA and CDR2 SQIVND (reference sequence). V dropped 5 bases and J dropped 4; count of bases not matched to a gene: 9. CDR3 DNA: TGTGCCAGTAGTGAGCCCGGGACTAGCTCATACGAGCAGTACTTC. Its protein product is CASSEPGTSSYEQYF.

CDR3 coding DNA: TGTGCCAGTAGTATTATTGCGGGGTCTGAAGCTTTCTTT. Its protein product is CASSIIAGSEAFF. V and J are TRBV19 and TRBJ1-1; no reliable D call. The germline V and J ends were trimmed by 3 bases and 6 bases, with 11 bases remaining between them. The CDR3 is 13 residues long. CDR1 and CDR2 (germline): LNHDA, SQIVND (reference sequence).

This sequence joins TRBV3-1 (or the pseudogene TRBV3-2) and TRBJ2-3; D is undetermined. Trimming took off 4 bases at V and 2 bases at J, with 7 bases between the two ends. This CDR3 region has 13 residues. CDR1 is LGHDT, CDR2 YNNKEL, per germline (reference sequence). The CDR3 nucleotides read TGTGCCAGCAGCCGAGGCACCACAGATACGCAGTATTTT. Protein sequence: CASSRGTTDTQYF.

V and J are TRBV5-1 and TRBJ2-2; no definite D call. This CDR3 contains 15 residues. Deletions cut 5 bases from V and 1 base from J, with 12 bases between. Germline V CDR1 and CDR2: SGHRS, YFSETQ. CDR3 region: CASRVGAQNTGELFF. CDR3 sequence (DNA): TGCGCCAGCAGGGTGGGCGCCCAGAACACCGGGGAGCTGTTTTTT.

This clone was seen a handful of times. The CDR3 protein is CSASKAGGGDTQYF. The CDR3 DNA sequence: TGCAGTGCTAGTAAAGCGGGAGGGGGGGATACGCAGTATTTT. This chain uses TRBV20-1 with TRBJ2-3, with 10 bases matching TRBD2. The germline gives CDR1 DFQATT, CDR2 SNEGSKA (reference sequence). This CDR3 is 14 amino acids long. Trimming took 3 bases from V and 6 from J; bases not matched to a gene: 6.

V gene TRBV7-3 combines with J gene TRBJ2-7; 7 bases line up with TRBD2. The CDR3 contains 16 residues. J gave up 2 bases and V 5 bases, and 12 bases lay outside the gene matches. The germline V gene has CDR1 SGHTA and CDR2 FQGTGA. CDR3: CASSHEGGGGPYEQYF. CDR3 sequence (DNA): TGTGCCAGCAGCCATGAAGGCGGGGGAGGGCCCTACGAGCAGTACTTC.

The chain recombines TRBV4-3 with TRBJ2-2; TRBD2 agrees at 7 bases. Trimming cost V 0 bases and J 3 bases; bases outside gene matches: 4. Looked up from germline, CDR1 is LGHNA and CDR2 is YSLEER. The CDR3 is made up of 16 amino acids. CDR3 DNA: TGCGCCAGCAGCCAAGATGCGGGAGTCGACACCGGGGAGCTGTTTTTT. Its translation is CASSQDAGVDTGELFF.

This chain connects TRBV3-1 (or the pseudogene TRBV3-2) to TRBJ2-3, with D perhaps TRBD1 (6 bases). The germline gives CDR1 LGHDT, CDR2 YNNKEL (reference sequence). This CDR3 spans 15 amino acids. V shed 1 base and J shed 4 bases, with 12 bases lying between them. The CDR3 bases are TGTGCCAGCAGCCAAGTCAGGGGAAGCCCAGATACGCAGTATTTT. Its protein is CASSQVRGSPDTQYF.

The chain links TRBV7-8 to TRBJ2-6; 9 bases are a match to TRBD1. This CDR3 has 17 amino acids. CDR1 and CDR2 from the germline V gene are SGHVS and FQNEAQ. With V trimmed by 8 bases and J by 0 bases, 8 bases remained unmatched. The CDR3 coding sequence is TGTGCCAGCCGCCCGACAGGGGGGAGCTCTGGGGCCAACGTCCTGACTTTC. Amino acids: CASRPTGGSSGANVLTF.

V gene TRBV5-1 combines with J gene TRBJ1-4, with TRBD1 matching over 9 bases. V gave up 1 base and J gave up 7 bases; unmatched junction bases: 8. The CDR3 is 16 amino acids. The germline V gene has CDR1 SGHRS and CDR2 YFSETQ. CDR3 amino acids: CASSLSPGQGSEKLFF. The CDR3 coding sequence is TGCGCCAGCAGCTTGTCTCCGGGACAGGGATCTGAAAAACTGTTTTTT.

The chain is built from TRBV6-1 and TRBJ2-7, with 8 nucleotides matching TRBD2. From germline, CDR1 is MNHNS and CDR2 SASEGT. V gave up 1 base and J gave up 1 base; unmatched junction bases: 12. The CDR3 loop spans 18 amino acids. DNA of the CDR3: TGTGCCAGCAGTGAAGTATGGTCCCGGGAGGGCCCGTCCTACGAGCAGTACTTC. Its protein product is CASSEVWSREGPSYEQYF.

The chain couples TRBV19 to TRBJ1-4, with 7 positions matching TRBD1. V shed 4 bases, J shed 6 bases, and the junction held 14 bases outside the gene matches. The CDR3 sequence is 17 residues long. From germline, CDR1 is LNHDA and CDR2 SQIVND (reference sequence). CDR3 nucleotide sequence: TGTGCCAGTAGTACCTTACCCGGACAGGACGGGGATGAAAAACTGTTTTTT. Protein sequence: CASSTLPGQDGDEKLFF.

This rearrangement joins TRBV21-1 to TRBJ2-7; the table names TRBD2, a call not compared with the DNA. TRBV21-1 represents a pseudogene. The CDR3 is 17 amino acids. The CDR3 is CASPGHGTSGASYEQYF. The CDR3 DNA is TGTGCCAGTCCAGGGCATGGTACTAGCGGGGCTTCCTACGAGCAGTACTTC.

This rearrangement joins TRBV6-5 to TRBJ2-7, with TRBD2 matching over 9 bases. Germline trimming cut 7 bases from V and 10 bases from J; bases unmatched to any gene: 14. Germline V lookup: CDR1 MNHEY, CDR2 SVGAGI. There are 14 residues in the CDR3. The CDR3 loop reads CASTVVGREGDQYF. DNA of the CDR3: TGTGCCAGCACCGTTGTTGGGCGGGAGGGCGACCAGTACTTC.